Shown below are 2 T cell receptor beta chains from a single sample sequenced in a study of blood T cell repertoires in COVID-19. Data came from immunoSEQ multiplex PCR; TCRdb stores just in-frame clones and leaves some out. The sample holds around 52,000 clones, 87% seen once. The sequenced material came from peripheral blood. The source is a woman of 80 years or more with COVID-19, enrolled during active disease.

The table lists this clone with a few counts. The J gene is TRBJ1-2, the V gene TRBV19; D might be TRBD1 (5 bases). The CDR3 is 14 residues long. Germline CDR1 and CDR2: LNHDA and SQIVND (reference sequence). Trimming removed 6 bases at V and 12 bases at J, with 23 bases between. For the CDR3, the DNA is TGTGCCAGTAGCACTACAGGAACCCCGAAGATCGACACCTTC. Translation: CASSTTGTPKIDTF.

The chain joins TRBV29-1 to TRBJ2-7; D is possibly TRBD2 (7 bases). Trimming took off 3 bases at V and 7 bases at J, with 16 bases between the two ends. This CDR3 region has 13 residues. Per the germline V gene, CDR1 is SQVTM and CDR2 is ANQGSEA. CDR3 sequence: CSVDIAGEGEQYF. The CDR3, as DNA: TGCAGCGTTGATATCGCAGGGGAGGGTGAGCAGTACTTC.